These T cell receptor beta chains were read from a single sample in a study of cytomegalovirus exposure and HLA in healthy donors. Here immunoSEQ multiplex PCR was the method, and the copy in TCRdb shows in-frame clones only, minus some. The sample gives about 200,000 clones, 70% to 90% of which show up once; about 3.1% is in the top ten. Source material: PBMCs. Receptors were obtained from a man younger than 40 in good health and CMV-seronegative. The CDR3 runs from the conserved cysteine through the conserved F or W. A D gene is named only where the DNA matches it firmly. The size of a clone is reported for some rows only, either as once, few or many, or as a class for expanded clones.

d_call	clone_size	v_call	j_call	cdr3_nt	cdr3_aa
TRBD1	NA	TRBV5-1	TRBJ2-2	TGCGCCAGCAGCCTCCAGGGGGCCACCGGGGAGCTGTTTTTT	CASSLQGATGELFF
NA	NA	TRBV9	TRBJ1-5	TGTGCCAGCAGCCTACAGGGTAATCAGCCCCAGCATTTT	CASSLQGNQPQHF
TRBD2	NA	TRBV28	TRBJ2-3	TGTGCCAGCAGTCCGACTAGCGGGGCACCCACAGATACGCAGTATTTT	CASSPTSGAPTDTQYF
NA	NA	TRBV5-1	TRBJ2-3	TGCGCCAGCAGCTTACCGGCGGGGACTAGCACAGATACGCAGTATTTT	CASSLPAGTSTDTQYF
NA	NA	TRBV19	TRBJ1-5	TGTGCCAGTAGTATGGGGGGTAATCAGCCCCAGCATTTT	CASSMGGNQPQHF
NA	once	TRBV28	TRBJ2-1	TGTGCCAGCAGTTTTAGGTGGGGGCTGAACAATGAGCAGTTCTTC	CASSFRWGLNNEQFF
NA	once	TRBV6-5	TRBJ1-2	TGTGCCAGCAGTGGGACATTAACCCAAAACTATGGCTACACCTTC	CASSGTLTQNYGYTF
TRBD1	NA	TRBV5-1	TRBJ1-2	TGCGCCAGCAGCCCGGGACAGGGGGGACACTATGGCTACACCTTC	CASSPGQGGHYGYTF
TRBD1	NA	TRBV18	TRBJ1-2	TGTGCCAGCTCTTTGACAGGGTCGGACTATGGCTACACCTTC	CASSLTGSDYGYTF
NA	NA	TRBV5-5	TRBJ1-1	TGTGCCAGCAGCCCCGGACAGCCCAATGAAGCTTTCTTT	CASSPGQPNEAFF
NA	few	TRBV7-8	TRBJ1-5	TGTGCCAGCAGCTTAGACAGGGTGGGAAATCAGCCCCAGCATTTT	CASSLDRVGNQPQHF
NA	NA	TRBV7-9	TRBJ2-3	TGTGCCAGCAGCCCAAGTAGCGATGATACGCAGTATTTT	CASSPSSDDTQYF
TRBD2	once	TRBV9	TRBJ2-1	TGTGCCAGCAGCGCACTAGCGGGGGGGCTTGGTAATGAGCAGTTCTTC	CASSALAGGLGNEQFF
TRBD2	once	TRBV7-9	TRBJ2-7	TGCGCCAGCAGCAGCGGGACGGTCTCCTACGAGCAGTACTTC	CASSSGTVSYEQYF
TRBD2	NA	TRBV27	TRBJ2-3	TGTGCCAGCAGTTTTCGCCGACTAGCGGGGGGAACTAGCACAGATACGCAGTATTTT	CASSFRRLAGGTSTDTQYF
TRBD1	NA	TRBV5-6	TRBJ1-1	TGTGCCAGCGGTGACTGGGACAGTGAAGCTTTCTTT	CASGDWDSEAFF
NA	NA	TRBV5-4	TRBJ1-2	TGTGCCAGCAGCTTGGGGTTAGTGCCCGGCTACACCTTC	CASSLGLVPGYTF
TRBD1	NA	TRBV6-6	TRBJ2-2	TGTGCCAGCAGGTCGTCCGGGACAGCAACCGGGGAGCTGTTTTTT	CASRSSGTATGELFF
NA	few	TRBV25-1	TRBJ1-2	TGTGCCAGCAGTGACGGGGGGCCTGGCTACACCTTC	CASSDGGPGYTF
TRBD1	NA	TRBV28	TRBJ2-7	TGTGCCAGCAGTTTAGGGGACAGGGTTACCTACGAGCAGTACTTC	CASSLGDRVTYEQYF
TRBD2	NA	TRBV7-6	TRBJ2-7	TGTGCCAGCAGCTTATTCCCCGGGGGGTACGAGCAGTACTTC	CASSLFPGGYEQYF
TRBD1	NA	TRBV14	TRBJ1-1	TGTGCCAGCAGCGCCCGACAGGGATTGAACACTGAAGCTTTCTTT	CASSARQGLNTEAFF
NA	NA	TRBV28	TRBJ1-1	TGTGCCAGCAGCGCTGCGGGGACTGAAGCTTTCTTT	CASSAAGTEAFF
NA	NA	TRBV11-2	TRBJ1-1	TGTGCCAGCAGCTCCATACCACGGCCGGGGAACACTGAAGCTTTCTTT	CASSSIPRPGNTEAFF
NA	NA	TRBV19	TRBJ1-5	TGTGCCACTCATGACAGAATTAGCAATCAGCCCCAGCATTTT	CATHDRISNQPQHF
NA	NA	TRBV5-1	TRBJ1-4	TGCGCCAGCAGCTTGGTAGTAGGGGTCGCTGAAAAACTGTTTTTT	CASSLVVGVAEKLFF
NA	NA	TRBV5-4	TRBJ2-7	TGTGCCAGCAGCTTGGATCGGGGATGGAACGACGAGCAGTACTTC	CASSLDRGWNDEQYF
NA	NA	TRBV29-1	TRBJ1-1	TGCAGCGTTACAGGATCTCAGGTTCGCACTGAAGCTTTCTTT	CSVTGSQVRTEAFF